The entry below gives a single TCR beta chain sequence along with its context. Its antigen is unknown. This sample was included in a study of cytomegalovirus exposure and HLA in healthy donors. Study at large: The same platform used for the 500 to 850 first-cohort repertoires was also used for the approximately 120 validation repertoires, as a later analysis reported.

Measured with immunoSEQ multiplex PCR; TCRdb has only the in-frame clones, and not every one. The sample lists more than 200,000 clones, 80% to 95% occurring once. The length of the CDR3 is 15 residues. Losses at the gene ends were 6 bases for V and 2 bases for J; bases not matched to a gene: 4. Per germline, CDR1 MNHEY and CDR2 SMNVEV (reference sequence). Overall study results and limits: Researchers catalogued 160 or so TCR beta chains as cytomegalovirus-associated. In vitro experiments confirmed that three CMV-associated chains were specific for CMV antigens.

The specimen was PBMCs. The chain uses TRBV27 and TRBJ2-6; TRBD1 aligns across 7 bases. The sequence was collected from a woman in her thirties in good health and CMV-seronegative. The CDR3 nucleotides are TGTGCCAGCAGAAAACAGGGGACTGGGGCCAACGTCCTGACTTTC. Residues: CASRKQGTGANVLTF.